The entry that follows covers one T cell receptor (beta chain) sequence. The table came from immunoSEQ multiplex PCR; TCRdb's copy has only in-frame clones and leaves some out. The sample includes about 240,000 clones, around 89% seen only once; the top ten take 3.5% to 4.5%. The source of the sample is a study of blood T cell repertoires in COVID-19. Study as a whole: Acute-phase and convalescent COVID-19 samples originated in the United States, Italy and Spain.

The CDR3 length is 13 residues. Trimming pared 6 bases from V and 2 bases from J, leaving 8 bases between. Germline CDR1 MDHEN, CDR2 SYDVKM. This TCR derives from a young woman who had recovered from COVID-19. This chain uses TRBV28 with TRBJ1-3; unclear D gene. Source material: PBMCs or T cells enriched from blood (not recorded which). The CDR3 reads CASRIGAGNTIYF. As DNA, the CDR3 is TGTGCCAGCAGGATCGGGGCTGGAAACACCATATATTTT.